This T cell receptor (beta chain) was sequenced during a study of circulating CD8 cells and anti-PD-1 response in melanoma. By share of the sample, this clonotype is medium-sized (0.01 to 0.1%). Its antigen remains unknown. Just one base apart from a much larger clone, this may be a read error. Germline V gives CDR1 KGHDR, CDR2 SFDVKD. This CDR3 is 13 amino acids long. V was shortened by 7 bases and J by 5 bases, with 11 bases between the two germline ends. Overall study findings and caveats: Generally, no replicate experiments were performed. At M1, fewer than 7% of TRB clonotypes appeared in multiple subsets. Previously treated and treatment-naive patients were pooled together.

Sorting of live CD3+CD8+TCRalphabeta+ cells by PD-1 and/or TIGIT gave four subsets. The QIAseq Immune Repertoire TCR panel built the libraries from 15 ng of total RNA. TCRdb redid the calling of the reads with MiXCR, one entry per CDR3 protein. This table holds 300 to 350 distinct CDR3 sequences, 14% to 15% found once. This clonotype was sampled from a human donor with melanoma. This sequence joins TRBV24-1 and TRBJ2-1; unclear D gene. The material sequenced was CD8+ T cells from PBMCs, taken at baseline or after one month of anti-PD-1 therapy (not recorded which). CDR3 DNA: TGTGCCACCAGAGATGGCAAGAACAATGAGCAGTTCTTC. Its translation is CATRDGKNNEQFF.